These T cell receptor beta chains were read from a single sample in a study of glioma-infiltrating T cells after dendritic cell vaccination. Libraries were prepared by immunoSEQ multiplex PCR; TCRdb keeps only in-frame clonotypes and omits some of them. The sample consists of under 70,000 clones, around 86% of them appearing once. Sequencing used blood, obtained before dendritic cell vaccination. Receptors originate from a human donor with glioblastoma. Each CDR3 is given without its conserved first and last residue. Fields, in order: J gene, CDR3 length, V gene, CDR3 protein.

j_call: TRBJ1-4
cdr3_length: 12
v_call: TRBV5-1
cdr3_aa: ASSQTGDNEKLF

j_call: TRBJ1-1
cdr3_length: 11
v_call: TRBV11-1
cdr3_aa: ASSLAQFTEAF

j_call: TRBJ2-7
cdr3_length: 9
v_call: TRBV7-2
cdr3_aa: ASSSFYEQY

j_call: TRBJ2-1
cdr3_length: 11
v_call: TRBV6-1
cdr3_aa: ASRGLATNEQF

j_call: TRBJ2-7
cdr3_length: 12
v_call: TRBV19
cdr3_aa: ASSKLTGGDEQY

j_call: TRBJ2-5
cdr3_length: 11
v_call: TRBV30
cdr3_aa: AWSVGGQETQY

j_call: TRBJ1-1
cdr3_length: 15
v_call: TRBV9
cdr3_aa: ASSVGPGTYMNTEAF

j_call: TRBJ1-2
cdr3_length: 12
v_call: TRBV6-5
cdr3_aa: ASRQSGGPEGYT

j_call: TRBJ1-2
cdr3_length: 8
v_call: TRBV19
cdr3_aa: ASSNRGYT

j_call: TRBJ1-3
cdr3_length: 12
v_call: TRBV5-1
cdr3_aa: ASSSTASGNTIY

j_call: TRBJ2-1
cdr3_length: 11
v_call: TRBV5-1
cdr3_aa: ASSFQGRDEQF

j_call: TRBJ2-6
cdr3_length: 16
v_call: TRBV19
cdr3_aa: ASSIISGTVAGANVLT

j_call: TRBJ2-3
cdr3_length: 11
v_call: TRBV6-6
cdr3_aa: ASSYSRMDTQY

j_call: TRBJ2-5
cdr3_length: 12
v_call: TRBV10-1
cdr3_aa: ASRAAGEWETQY

j_call: TRBJ2-7
cdr3_length: 11
v_call: TRBV15
cdr3_aa: ATSRETENEQY

j_call: TRBJ2-3
cdr3_length: 11
v_call: TRBV25-1
cdr3_aa: ASQQWGADTQY

j_call: TRBJ2-5
cdr3_length: 13
v_call: TRBV6-4
cdr3_aa: AKVFGQGWAETQY

j_call: TRBJ1-2
cdr3_length: 12
v_call: TRBV28
cdr3_aa: ASSWGQPFLGYT

j_call: TRBJ2-5
cdr3_length: 13
v_call: TRBV5-1
cdr3_aa: ASSYNPDREETQY

j_call: TRBJ2-7
cdr3_length: 13
v_call: TRBV5-1
cdr3_aa: ASSLGTPPSYEQY

j_call: TRBJ1-1
cdr3_length: 12
v_call: TRBV5-1
cdr3_aa: ASSQQGGQTEAF

j_call: TRBJ1-4
cdr3_length: 12
v_call: TRBV5-1
cdr3_aa: ASSPGQGNEKLF

j_call: TRBJ1-4
cdr3_length: 15
v_call: TRBV5-4
cdr3_aa: ASSLGAGSLTNEKLF

j_call: TRBJ2-5
cdr3_length: 13
v_call: TRBV11-3
cdr3_aa: ASSGGGAGGETQY